This T cell receptor (beta chain) appears in the sequencing data of a study of T cell responses to AZD1222 COVID-19 vaccine. The CDR3 has 16 residues. From germline, CDR1 is SQVTM and CDR2 ANQGSEA. V shed 5 bases, J shed 0 bases, and the junction held 10 bases outside the gene matches. Only in-frame clones appear in the TCRdb table, and some are missing; sequencing was by immunoSEQ multiplex PCR. The table lists about 92,000 clones, roughly 93% of them singletons. The TCR was taken from an adult in good health. The chain has TRBV29-1 and TRBJ2-7, with TRBD1 matching 10 bases. Material: peripheral blood, obtained on day 0 of AZD1222 vaccination. The CDR3 nucleotides read TGCAGCGTTTATACTCCCGACAGGGGGCTCTCCTACGAGCAGTACTTC. It codes for CSVYTPDRGLSYEQYF.